This T cell receptor beta chain was profiled in a study of blood T cell repertoires in COVID-19. Study-wide context: Samples representing acute and convalescent COVID-19 were sourced from the United States, Italy and Spain. PBMCs, B-cell-depleted T cells, or T cells were the source of the cDNA or gDNA that made up the material.

Authors' analysis steps: Reference gene primer amplification gave nucleated cell count estimates. The method was immunoSEQ multiplex PCR; TCRdb's version includes in-frame clones alone and lacks a portion of them. Clonal size and the V and J genes are those of that table, whereas D and trimming came from the DNA. The sample consists of 410,000 or so clones, roughly 90% of them appearing once. The ends were cut back, 6 bases at V and 4 bases at J, with 18 bases in the middle. Germline assignment: CDR1 MNHNY and CDR2 SVGAGI (reference sequence). The CDR3 sequence is 15 residues long. The Seattle site enrolled patients during active infection and followed them longitudinally.

The chain recombines TRBV6-6 with TRBJ1-2; maybe TRBD1 (6 bases). The sequenced sample consisted of peripheral blood. This clonotype originated in a woman aged 40 to 50 with COVID-19, enrolled during active disease. In DNA, the CDR3 is TGTGCCAGCAGGTCTACAGGGTCAGGCACCTATGGCTACACCTTC. It codes for CASRSTGSGTYGYTF.